This TCR beta chain derives from a study of shared clonotypes between healthy human individuals. Only Caucasian adults living in Nashville, Tennessee served as donors. From CD4+ cells came CD45RA+ naive and CD45RA-negative memory subsets. Assay used: immunoSEQ multiplex PCR; TCRdb lists only in-frame clones, some missing. The sample holds about 2.4 million clones, roughly 93% seen once. Germline-derived CDR1 and CDR2 are MGHRA and YSYEKL. J lost 3 bases, V lost 1 base, and 5 bases had no gene match. The CDR3 length is 15 residues. The specimen was naive CD4+ T cells from PBMCs. Subset described: CD45RA+ positively selected. The chain couples TRBV4-1 to TRBJ1-1; 7 bases line up with TRBD1. The receptor comes from a man aged 18 to 29 in good health. Some clones in this sample may be carry-over from other donors' samples. The DNA for the CDR3 is TGCGCCAGCAGCCAAGGGGACAGCGCCTACACTGAAGCTTTCTTT. Translation gives CASSQGDSAYTEAFF.